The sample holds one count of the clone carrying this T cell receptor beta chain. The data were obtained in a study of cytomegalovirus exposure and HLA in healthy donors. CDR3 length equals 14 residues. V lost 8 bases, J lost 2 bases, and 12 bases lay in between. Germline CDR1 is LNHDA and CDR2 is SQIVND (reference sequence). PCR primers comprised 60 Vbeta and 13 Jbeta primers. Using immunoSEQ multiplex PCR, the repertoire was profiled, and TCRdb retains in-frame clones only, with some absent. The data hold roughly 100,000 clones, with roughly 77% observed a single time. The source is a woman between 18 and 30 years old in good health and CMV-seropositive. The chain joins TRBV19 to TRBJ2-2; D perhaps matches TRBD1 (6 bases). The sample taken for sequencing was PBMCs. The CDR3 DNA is TGTGCCAGTGGGGGACAAGGAAACACCGGGGAGCTGTTTTTT. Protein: CASGGQGNTGELFF.